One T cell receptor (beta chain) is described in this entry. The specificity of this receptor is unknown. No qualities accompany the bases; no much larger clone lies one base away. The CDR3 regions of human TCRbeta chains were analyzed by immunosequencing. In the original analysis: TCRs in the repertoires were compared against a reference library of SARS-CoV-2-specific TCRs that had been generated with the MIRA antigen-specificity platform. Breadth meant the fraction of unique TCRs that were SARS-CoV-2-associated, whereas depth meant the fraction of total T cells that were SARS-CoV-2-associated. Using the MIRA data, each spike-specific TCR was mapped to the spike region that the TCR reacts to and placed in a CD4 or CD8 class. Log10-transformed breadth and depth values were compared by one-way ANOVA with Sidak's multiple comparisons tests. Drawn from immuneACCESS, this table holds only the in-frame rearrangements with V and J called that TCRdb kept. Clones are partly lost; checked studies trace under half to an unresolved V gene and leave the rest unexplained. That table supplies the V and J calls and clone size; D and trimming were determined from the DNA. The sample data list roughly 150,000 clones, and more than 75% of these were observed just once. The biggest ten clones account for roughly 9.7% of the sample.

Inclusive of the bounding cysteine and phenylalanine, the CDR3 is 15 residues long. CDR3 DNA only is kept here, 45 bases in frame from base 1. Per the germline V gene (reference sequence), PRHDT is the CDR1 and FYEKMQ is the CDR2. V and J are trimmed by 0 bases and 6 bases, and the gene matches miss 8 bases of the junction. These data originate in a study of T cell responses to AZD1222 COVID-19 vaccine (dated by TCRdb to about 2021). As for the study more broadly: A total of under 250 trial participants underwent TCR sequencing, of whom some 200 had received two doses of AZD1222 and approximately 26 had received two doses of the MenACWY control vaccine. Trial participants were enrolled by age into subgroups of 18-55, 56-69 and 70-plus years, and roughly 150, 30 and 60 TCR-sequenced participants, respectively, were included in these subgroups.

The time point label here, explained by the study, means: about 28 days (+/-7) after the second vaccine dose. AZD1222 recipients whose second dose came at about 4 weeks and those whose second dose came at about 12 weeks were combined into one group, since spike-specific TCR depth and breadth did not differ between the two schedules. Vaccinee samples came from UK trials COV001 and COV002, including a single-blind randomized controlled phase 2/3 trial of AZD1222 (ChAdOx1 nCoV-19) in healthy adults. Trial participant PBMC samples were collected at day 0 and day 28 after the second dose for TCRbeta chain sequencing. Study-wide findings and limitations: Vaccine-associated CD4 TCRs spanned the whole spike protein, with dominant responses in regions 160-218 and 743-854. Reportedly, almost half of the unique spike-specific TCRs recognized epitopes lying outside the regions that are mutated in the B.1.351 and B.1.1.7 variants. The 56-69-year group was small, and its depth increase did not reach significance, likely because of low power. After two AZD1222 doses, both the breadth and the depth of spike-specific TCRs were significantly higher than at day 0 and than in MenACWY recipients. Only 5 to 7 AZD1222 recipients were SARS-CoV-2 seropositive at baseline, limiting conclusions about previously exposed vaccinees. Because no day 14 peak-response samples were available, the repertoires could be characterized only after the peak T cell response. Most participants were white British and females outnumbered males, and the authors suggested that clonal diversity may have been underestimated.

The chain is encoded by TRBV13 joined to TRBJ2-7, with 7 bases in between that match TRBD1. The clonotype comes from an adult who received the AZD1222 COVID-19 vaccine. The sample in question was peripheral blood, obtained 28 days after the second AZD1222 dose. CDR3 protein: CASSLGGGPGGEQYF. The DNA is TGTGCCAGCAGCTTAGGAGGGGGCCCTGGTGGCGAGCAGTACTTC.